The next 9 T cell receptor beta chains were all read from a single sample in a study of cytomegalovirus exposure and HLA in healthy donors. Primers included in the PCR were 60 Vbeta and 13 Jbeta primers. The data were produced by immunoSEQ multiplex PCR, yet TCRdb's version contains in-frame clones alone and is incomplete. The sample yields more than 95,000 clones, around 82% seen once. Sequenced material: PBMCs. All receptors come from a woman aged 40 to 50 in good health and CMV-seropositive.

The chain couples TRBV5-6 to TRBJ2-5; no clear D. The CDR3 has 12 residues. The ends were cut back, 2 bases at V and 8 bases at J, with 10 bases in the middle. Germline lookup yields CDR1 SGHDT and CDR2 YYEEEE. The CDR3 nucleotides read TGTGCCAGCAGCTTCTACCGAGAAACCCAGTACTTC. Amino acid sequence: CASSFYRETQYF.

The chain links TRBV5-5 to TRBJ2-1, with D hard to call. This CDR3 has 12 residues. V shed 0 bases and J shed 9 bases, with 7 bases lying between them. From germline, CDR1 is SGHKS and CDR2 YYEKEE (reference sequence). The CDR3 sequence is CASSLGGREQFF. DNA of the CDR3: TGTGCCAGCAGCTTGGGCGGCCGTGAGCAGTTCTTC.

This clone appeared once. The chain is built from TRBV18 and TRBJ1-4, with TRBD1 matching over 9 bases. This CDR3 has 16 amino acids. Looked up from germline, CDR1 is KGHSH and CDR2 is LQKENI. V shed 0 bases and J 4 bases; nucleotides not matched to a gene: 3. CDR3 in DNA: TGTGCCAGCTCACCACCGACAGGGGGAAGTAATGAAAAACTGTTTTTT. Its translation: CASSPPTGGSNEKLFF.

The chain has TRBV25-1 and TRBJ2-5; TRBD1 matches at 11 bases. V lost 5 bases to trimming and J lost 5 bases; unmatched junction nucleotides: 13. The CDR3 loop spans 17 amino acids. Per the germline V gene, CDR1 is MGHDK and CDR2 is SYGVNS. The CDR3 nucleotides read TGTGCCAGCAGTAAACTATTCGGGACAGGGGGTGGGGAGACCCAGTACTTC. Protein sequence: CASSKLFGTGGGETQYF. The whole variable domain, remainder taken from reference TRBV25-1 and TRBJ2-5, is EADIYQTPRYLVIGTGKKITLECSQTMGHDKMYWYQQDPGMELHLIHYSYGVNSTEKGDLSSESTVSRIRTEHFPLTLESARPSHTSQYLCASSKLFGTGGGETQYFGPGTRLLVL.

The CDR3 sequence is CATSRGQGAREQYF. In DNA form, the CDR3 reads TGTGCCACCAGCAGGGGGCAGGGGGCGAGGGAGCAGTACTTC. The chain is built from TRBV15 and TRBJ2-7, with TRBD1 identical over 8 bases. This CDR3 region has 14 residues. Per the germline V gene, CDR1 is LNHNV and CDR2 is YYDKDF (reference sequence). After removal of 3 bases from V and 7 bases from J, the junction contained 8 bases not matched to a gene.

This rearrangement joins TRBV2 to TRBJ2-7; TRBD2 matches 7 bases. With 3 bases clipped from V and 7 bases from J, the junction kept 6 bases outside the gene matches. CDR3 length: 13 residues. Per germline, CDR1 SNHLY and CDR2 FYNNEI. Here the CDR3 reads CASSETQGGEQYF. The CDR3 DNA reads as TGTGCCAGCAGTGAGACGCAGGGAGGGGAGCAGTACTTC.

This chain joins TRBV6-4 and TRBJ1-3; D remains ambiguous. V was clipped by 2 bases and J by 0 bases, with 8 bases between them. The CDR3 loop spans 15 amino acids. Per germline, CDR1 MRHNA and CDR2 SNTAGT. CDR3 protein: CASSDGKTSGNTIYF. The CDR3 nucleotides are TGTGCCAGCAGTGACGGCAAAACCTCTGGAAACACCATATATTTT.

The rearrangement links TRBV5-1 to TRBJ1-2; perhaps TRBD1 as D (5 bases). Trimming took 4 bases from V and 4 from J, leaving 14 bases between them. The germline gives CDR1 SGHRS, CDR2 YFSETQ. The CDR3 is 14 residues long. CDR3: CASSADSPAYGYTF. The CDR3 bases are TGCGCCAGCAGCGCAGACAGCCCGGCCTATGGCTACACCTTC. Based on the CDR3 plus reference TRBV5-1 and TRBJ1-2, the full variable domain is KAGVTQTPRYLIKTRGQQVTLSCSPISGHRSVSWYQQTPGQGLQFLFEYFSETQRNKGNFPGRFSGRQFSNSRSEMNVSTLELGDSALYLCASSADSPAYGYTFGSGTRLTVV.

This clone came up a few times. The V gene is TRBV5-1, the J gene TRBJ2-1; 10 nucleotides match TRBD2. The CDR3 has 15 residues. After removal of 0 bases from V and 7 bases from J, the junction contained 4 bases not matched to a gene. Germline loops: CDR1 SGHRS, CDR2 YFSETQ. The CDR3 DNA sequence: TGCGCCAGCAGCTTGGGACTAGCGGGCAGTAATGAGCAGTTCTTC. Protein product: CASSLGLAGSNEQFF.